This TCR beta chain was recorded in a study of blood T cell repertoires in COVID-19. Study overall: Italy, Spain and the United States were the sources of the convalescent and acute COVID-19 samples.

Only in-frame clones appear in the TCRdb table, and some are missing; sequencing was by immunoSEQ multiplex PCR. The repertoire holds about 400,000 clones, with roughly 90% as singletons. Everyone who took part was roughly 18 to 89 years old, and they came from over 20 US areas. Participant-reported clinical history was the basis for cohort assignment. Source material: PBMCs or T cells enriched from blood (not recorded which). The TCR sequence derives from a woman aged 25-40 years with acute COVID-19.

The CDR3 nucleotides are TGTGCCAGCAGTGACGGGGGTCCTAATCAGCCCCAGCATTTT. Protein: CASSDGGPNQPQHF. V usage is TRBV2 and J usage is TRBJ1-5; tentatively, D is TRBD1 (5 bases). The V end lost 3 bases, the J end lost 4 bases, and 10 bases lay between the germline ends. Germline values: CDR1 SNHLY, CDR2 FYNNEI. This CDR3 has 14 amino acids.